A single sample gave rise to the 16 T cell receptor beta chains below, sequenced in a study of T-cell reconstitution after alpha-beta-depleted transplantation in children. TCRbeta library preparation incorporated unique molecular identifiers. Using its own MiXCR run on the PCR reads, TCRdb lists one record per CDR3 protein. The sample includes some 530,000 distinct CDR3 sequences, under 15% of them seen just once. The sample consisted of PBMCs from the stem cell graft donor, taken from the stem cell graft. These receptor sequences come from a human donor who donated a stem cell graft to a child with combined immunodeficiency.

The chain combines TRBV6-1 with TRBJ2-1, with D perhaps matching TRBD1 (6 bases). The CDR3 extends over 14 amino acids. V shed 6 bases and J shed 2 bases, with 11 bases lying between them. Germline V gene sequence: CDR1 MNHNS, CDR2 SASEGT. The CDR3 DNA follows: TGTGCCAGCAGAACCGGGACAACCTACAATGAGCAGTTCTTC. Its protein is CASRTGTTYNEQFF.

This clonotype was counted between two and nine times. The rearrangement uses TRBV5-1 and TRBJ2-1; TRBD2 agrees at 11 bases. The CDR3 has 14 amino acids. Germline V gives CDR1 SGHRS, CDR2 YFSETQ. V shed 4 bases and J 5 bases; nucleotides not matched to a gene: 2. CDR3 in DNA: TGCGCCAGCAGCGCGACTAGCGGGAACAATGAGCAGTTCTTC. This gives the protein CASSATSGNNEQFF.

In this sample, this clonotype turned up a few times. The rearrangement uses TRBV12-3 or TRBV12-4 and TRBJ1-2; TRBD1 matches at 7 bases. With V trimmed by 1 base and J by 8 bases, 10 bases remained unmatched. The CDR3 consists of 15 residues. The CDR3 here is CASSLEGTARKGYTF. The CDR3 coding sequence is TGTGCCAGCAGTTTAGAGGGGACAGCTAGGAAGGGCTACACCTTC.

This clonotype was observed many times. The genes are TRBV11-2 and TRBJ2-7; D might be TRBD2 (6 bases). With 1 base removed from V and 2 bases from J, the gap between germline ends came to 12 bases. Germline values: CDR1 SGHAT, CDR2 FQNNGV. CDR3 length equals 15 residues. The CDR3 protein is CASSLGGGRTYEQYF. The CDR3 DNA reads as TGTGCCAGCAGCTTAGGTGGAGGGCGGACCTACGAGCAGTACTTC.

This clonotype has ten or more counts. The chain is built from TRBV29-1 and TRBJ2-1; D is unclear. The CDR3 is made up of 17 amino acids. The germline V gene has CDR1 SQVTM and CDR2 ANQGSEA. Trimming removed 3 bases at V and 0 bases at J, with 18 bases between. The CDR3 DNA sequence: TGCAGCGTTGAGGGCCCAAGGGAACGGATCTCCTACAATGAGCAGTTCTTC. This sequence encodes CSVEGPRERISYNEQFF.

The V gene is TRBV20-1, the J gene TRBJ2-5; TRBD2 matches 9 bases. Germline CDR1 reads DFQATT; CDR2 reads SNEGSKA (reference sequence). This CDR3 spans 15 amino acids. The junction had 8 bases not matched to a gene; V was cut back by 2 bases and J by 4 bases. The CDR3 reads CSARWAGGPGETQYF. In nucleotides, the CDR3 is TGCAGTGCTAGATGGGCGGGAGGGCCGGGAGAGACCCAGTACTTC.

The V gene is TRBV15, the J gene TRBJ2-7; 9 bases match TRBD2. Germline V CDR1 and CDR2: LNHNV, YYDKDF (reference sequence). V lost 3 bases, J lost 2 bases, and 8 bases stayed unmatched. The length of the CDR3 is 16 residues. For the CDR3, the DNA is TGTGCCACCAGCAGCAAGGTAGCGGGAGTGCCCTACGAGCAGTACTTC. Translating gives CATSSKVAGVPYEQYF.

This clonotype has just a few counts. The gene calls are TRBV7-2 and TRBJ1-6; 7 bases match TRBD1. Germline-derived CDR1 and CDR2 are SGHTA and FQGNSA. V shed 1 base and J 8 bases; nucleotides not matched to a gene: 5. This CDR3 contains 15 residues. The DNA of the CDR3 is TGTGCCAGCAGCTTAGTGGGACAGTCTGATTCACCCCTCCACTTT. Amino acid sequence: CASSLVGQSDSPLHF.

V is TRBV6-5 and J is TRBJ2-7; the D gene is possibly TRBD2 (5 bases). V lost 4 bases and J 3 bases, leaving 16 bases between the germline ends. There are 15 residues in the CDR3. Per the germline V gene, CDR1 is MNHEY and CDR2 is SVGAGI. The CDR3 sequence: CASSSAGLDGYEQYF. The CDR3 nucleotides read TGTGCCAGCAGTTCCGCGGGTCTTGACGGCTACGAGCAGTACTTC.

This chain uses TRBV30 with TRBJ2-1; no definite D call. The CDR3 has 13 residues. V was pared by 3 bases and J by 3 bases, with 9 bases between. The germline V gene encodes CDR1 GTSNPN and CDR2 SVGIG (reference sequence). The CDR3 region is CAWSATSYNEQFF. The CDR3 coding sequence is TGTGCCTGGAGCGCGACAAGCTACAATGAGCAGTTCTTC.

This clonotype occurred a few times. The V call is TRBV7-2, the J call TRBJ2-5; TRBD1 might be the D (5 bases). The CDR3 is 14 residues long. Germline CDR1 is SGHTA and CDR2 is FQGNSA. Trimming shortened V by 1 base and J by 4 bases, and 10 bases separated the two germline ends. CDR3: CASSLDNRRETQYF. The CDR3 nucleotides are TGTGCCAGCAGCTTAGATAACAGGAGAGAGACCCAGTACTTC. The full variable domain, with the rest looked up from reference TRBV7-2 and TRBJ2-5, is GAGVSQSPSNKVTEKGKDVELRCDPISGHTALYWYRQSLGQGLEFLIYFQGNSAPDKSGLPSDRFSAERTGGSVSTLTIQRTQQEDSAVYLCASSLDNRRETQYFGPGTRLLVL.

The chain joins TRBV30 to TRBJ1-5; no definite D call. The CDR3 has 13 amino acids. V was shortened by 4 bases and J by 2 bases, with 9 bases between the two germline ends. Germline CDR1 is GTSNPN and CDR2 is SVGIG (reference sequence). CDR3 residues: CAWNSGGNQPQHF. The CDR3 DNA reads as TGTGCCTGGAACAGTGGGGGCAATCAGCCCCAGCATTTT.

This clonotype has at least ten counts. This chain uses TRBV10-3 with TRBJ2-3, with D unclear. Trimming cost V 4 bases and J 6 bases, with 8 bases left between them. Germline CDR1 and CDR2: ENHRY and SYGVKD. There are 12 residues in the CDR3. Here the CDR3 reads CAISGNGDTQYF. CDR3 sequence (DNA): TGTGCCATCAGTGGCAATGGGGATACGCAGTATTTT.

This clonotype occurred a few times. The genes are TRBV3-1 and TRBJ2-7, with a weak D call TRBD2 (5 bases). The CDR3 loop spans 12 amino acids. The V gene's germline CDR1 is LGHDT and CDR2 YNNKEL (reference sequence). V lost 4 bases and J 10 bases, leaving 14 bases between the germline ends. For the CDR3, the DNA is TGTGCCAGCAGCCTTACGGGGTATAGCCAGTACTTC. Amino acid sequence: CASSLTGYSQYF.

The chain has TRBV5-1 and TRBJ2-1; 10 nucleotides line up with TRBD1. The V and J ends lost 0 bases and 5 bases, in that order; junction bases with no gene match: 8. This CDR3 region has 17 residues. Per germline, CDR1 SGHRS and CDR2 YFSETQ. CDR3 in amino acids: CASSLELGTGVHNEQFF. The CDR3 coding sequence is TGCGCCAGCAGCTTGGAGTTGGGGACAGGGGTCCACAATGAGCAGTTCTTC.

The CDR3 sequence is CASGRDPGGEQYF. The CDR3 bases are TGTGCCAGCGGTCGGGACCCAGGGGGAGAGCAGTACTTC. V usage is TRBV7-8 and J usage is TRBJ2-7, with TRBD1 matching 7 bases. Germline loops: CDR1 SGHVS, CDR2 FQNEAQ. The V gene end was trimmed by 8 bases and the J gene end by 7 bases; junction bases not matched to a gene: 11. This CDR3 comprises 13 residues. Full variable domain (remainder filled in from reference TRBV7-8 and TRBJ2-7): GAGVSQSPRYKVAKRGQDVALRCDPISGHVSLFWYQQALGQGPEFLTYFQNEAQLDKSGLPSDRFFAERPEGSVSTLKIQRTQQEDSAVYLCASGRDPGGEQYFGPGTRLTVT.